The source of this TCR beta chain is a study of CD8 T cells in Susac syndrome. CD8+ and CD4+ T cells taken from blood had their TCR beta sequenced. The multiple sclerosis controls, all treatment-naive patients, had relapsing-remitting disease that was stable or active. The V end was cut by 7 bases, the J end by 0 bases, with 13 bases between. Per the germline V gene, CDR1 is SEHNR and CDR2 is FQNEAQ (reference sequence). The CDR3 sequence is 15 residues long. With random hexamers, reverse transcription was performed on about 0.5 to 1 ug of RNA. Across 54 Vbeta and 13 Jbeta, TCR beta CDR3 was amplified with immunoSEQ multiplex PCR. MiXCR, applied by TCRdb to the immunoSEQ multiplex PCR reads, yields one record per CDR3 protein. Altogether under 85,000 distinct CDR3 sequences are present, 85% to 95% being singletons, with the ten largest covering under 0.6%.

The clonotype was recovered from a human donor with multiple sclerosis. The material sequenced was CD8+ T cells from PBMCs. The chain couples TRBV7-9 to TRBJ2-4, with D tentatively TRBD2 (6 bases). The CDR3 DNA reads TGTGCCAGCACGCGGGGCCGCTTAGCCAAAAACATTCAGTACTTC. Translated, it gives CASTRGRLAKNIQYF.